These 19 T cell receptor beta chains share one sample of origin, sequenced in a study of CD8+CD57+ T cells in acquired aplastic anemia. Template material for TCR beta VDJ and CDR3 profiling consisted of genomic DNA. TCRdb analysed the reads with MiXCR anew, one entry per CDR3 protein. The table includes hundreds of thousands of distinct CDR3 sequences, around 32% detected once. The sequenced patients had an expansion of CD8+CD57+ cells seen by flow cytometry. Sequenced input: sorted CD4+, CD8+, or CD8+CD57+ T cells (not recorded which) from PBMCs. The origin of the receptors is a human donor with aplastic anemia.

The chain has TRBV25-1 and TRBJ1-5, with 8 bases matching TRBD1. J was trimmed by 4 bases and V by 5 bases; bases with no gene match: 7. The CDR3 loop spans 15 amino acids. Germline assignment: CDR1 MGHDK and CDR2 SYGVNS. The CDR3 DNA is TGTGCCAGCAGTCGAGGACAGGGAGGTAATCAGCCCCAGCATTTT. Its protein is CASSRGQGGNQPQHF.

As to this clonotype: A much bigger clone sits one base away, suggesting this may be a read error. The chain has TRBV15 and TRBJ2-2; 10 positions match TRBD2. Per germline, CDR1 LNHNV and CDR2 YYDKDF (reference sequence). The CDR3 loop spans 17 amino acids. V gave up 4 bases and J gave up 4 bases; unmatched junction bases: 9. CDR3 DNA sequence: TGTGCCACCAGCATATTTATAGCGGGAGGATGCACCGGGGAGCTGTTTTTT. Translation: CATSIFIAGGCTGELFF.

V gene TRBV6-1 combines with J gene TRBJ2-5; perhaps TRBD1 as D (5 bases). CDR1 and CDR2 from the germline V gene are MNHNS and SASEGT. CDR3 length: 14 residues. The V gene lost 6 bases and the J gene lost 5 bases, with 16 bases spanning the gap. This CDR3 reads CASRSTAQGETQYF. DNA for the CDR3: TGTGCCAGCAGGAGCACCGCGCAGGGCGAGACCCAGTACTTC.

To note about this clonotype: A read error may produce the germline difference seen at one junction end. The chain uses TRBV10-3 and TRBJ1-2; TRBD1 agrees at 8 bases. CDR1 is ENHRY, CDR2 SYGVKD, per germline. The CDR3 sequence is 15 residues long. The CDR3 spells CAISDGGDRGYGCTF. In nucleotides, the CDR3 is TGTGCCATCAGTGATGGGGGAGACAGGGGCTATGGCTGCACCTTC.

The chain carries TRBV9 and TRBJ1-2; no firm D call. Germline V gene data show CDR1 as SGDLS and CDR2 as YYNGEE. The CDR3 runs to 15 residues. The V and J ends lost 10 bases and 4 bases respectively, with 23 bases between them. This CDR3 is CASSASWDVGYGYTF. The CDR3 coding sequence is TGTGCCTCTTCCGCCAGCTGGGATGTCGGCTATGGCTACACCTTC.

This clonotype was counted only a few times. The chain is built from TRBV12-5 and TRBJ1-2, with TRBD1 identical over 9 bases. The CDR3 has 16 residues. J lost 6 bases, V lost 6 bases, and 14 bases had no gene match. Germline CDR1 reads LGHNT; CDR2 reads FRNRAP. The DNA of the CDR3 is TGTGCTAGTGGCACCATCGGACAGGGGAGTATCCATGGCTACACCTTC. Translation gives CASGTIGQGSIHGYTF.

This clonotype was counted at least ten times. The CDR3 region is CATSDPRPDTQYF. The CDR3 nucleotides are TGTGCCACCAGTGATCCTCGCCCGGATACGCAGTATTTT. The chain uses TRBV24-1 and TRBJ2-3; D remains ambiguous. This CDR3 is built from 13 residues. CDR1 KGHDR and CDR2 SFDVKD come from the germline V gene. The V end lost 3 bases, the J end lost 6 bases, and 9 bases lay between the germline ends.

V and J are TRBV2 and TRBJ2-7; D is ambiguous. CDR1 and CDR2 (germline): SNHLY, FYNNEI. The V gene lost 9 bases and the J gene lost 5 bases, with 17 bases spanning the gap. The CDR3 sequence is 13 residues long. The CDR3 region has the DNA TGTGCCAGTGGGTTGCTGGATTACCACGAGCAGTACTTC. This codes for CASGLLDYHEQYF.

This chain joins TRBV10-1 and TRBJ1-5; 9 bases are shared with TRBD1. The CDR3 spans 13 residues. Trimming took 5 bases from V and 7 from J; bases not matched to a gene: 3. Germline CDR1 and CDR2: WNHNN and SYGVQD (reference sequence). The CDR3 coding sequence is TGCGCCAGCAGTACGGGACAGGGACAGCCCCAGCATTTT. This gives the protein CASSTGQGQPQHF.

As regards this clonotype: A junction boundary mismatches the germline segment, possibly from a read error. DNA of the CDR3: TGCAGCGTTGAAACCCTCAGCCTTGGAGCTTCCTTT. This sequence encodes CSVETLSLGASF. The V call is TRBV29-1, the J call TRBJ1-1; no firm D call. The CDR3 has 12 residues. Germline loops: CDR1 SQVTM, CDR2 ANQGSEA.

The chain carries TRBV6-1 and TRBJ2-3, with D hard to call. The CDR3 runs to 14 residues. Trimming stripped 3 bases from V and 2 bases from J, with 9 bases between. In germline, CDR1 is MNHNS, CDR2 SASEGT. The CDR3 coding sequence is TGTGCCAGCAGTGATGAGCAGCACACAGATACGCAGTATTTT. Its translation: CASSDEQHTDTQYF.

The chain joins TRBV20-1 to TRBJ2-7; no firm D call. CDR1 DFQATT and CDR2 SNEGSKA come from the germline V gene (reference sequence). V lost 3 bases and J lost 0, with 9 bases in between. This CDR3 comprises 13 residues. The CDR3 coding sequence is TGCAGTGCTAGGGAGACACTCTCCTACGAGCAGTACTTC. This codes for CSARETLSYEQYF.

This clonotype was found many times. The chain has TRBV20-1 and TRBJ1-1; possible D gene TRBD1, 5 bases. Germline V gives CDR1 DFQATT, CDR2 SNEGSKA (reference sequence). The ends were cut back, 6 bases at V and 7 bases at J, with 18 bases in the middle. CDR3 size: 13 residues. DNA for the CDR3: TGCAGTGCACCGGGTTGGGCAGGGCTTGAAGCTTTCTTT. Translating gives CSAPGWAGLEAFF.

This clonotype was detected only a few times. A clone one base away is much larger, so this may be a read error. CDR3: CAISESARGIGEQYF. The CDR3 DNA reads TGTGCCATCAGTGAGTCGGCCAGGGGGATAGGTGAGCAGTACTTC. The V gene is TRBV10-3, the J gene TRBJ2-5; 7 positions agree with TRBD1. Germline V gene data show CDR1 as ENHRY and CDR2 as SYGVKD. This CDR3 is built from 15 residues. V gave up 0 bases and J gave up 11 bases; unmatched junction bases: 12.

This clonotype was detected many times. The genes are TRBV19 and TRBJ2-7; 10 bases line up with TRBD2. Germline V CDR1 and CDR2: LNHDA, SQIVND (reference sequence). V gave up 5 bases and J gave up 2 bases; unmatched junction bases: 9. The CDR3 extends over 16 amino acids. CDR3 sequence (DNA): TGTGCCAGTAGTGGACTAGCGGAAACCCAACCCTACGAGCAGTACTTC. As protein: CASSGLAETQPYEQYF.

The chain is built from TRBV20-1 and TRBJ2-7; no reliable D call. Germline lookup yields CDR1 DFQATT and CDR2 SNEGSKA (reference sequence). Trimming took off 6 bases at V and 3 bases at J, with 21 bases between the two ends. The CDR3 runs 15 residues. The CDR3 sequence: CSASSSLASHYEQYF. CDR3 DNA: TGCAGTGCCAGCAGTAGCCTGGCTAGTCACTACGAGCAGTACTTC.

Details on this clonotype: A single base separates this from a much larger clone, so it may be a read error. The conserved final phenylalanine or tryptophan is absent from the CDR3, which likely points to a read error. The chain recombines TRBV9 with TRBJ1-2; D unclear. Trimming removed 4 bases from V and 7 bases from J, with 20 bases in between. Germline values: CDR1 SGDLS, CDR2 YYNGEE. The CDR3 has 15 residues. In DNA form, the CDR3 reads TGTGCCAGCAGCACAACAGACCGACCCCTAACTGGCTACACCCTC. This sequence encodes CASSTTDRPLTGYTL.

A note on this clonotype: This may stem from a read error, because a much larger clone lies one nucleotide away. The V gene is TRBV19, the J gene TRBJ2-1, with 9 nucleotides matching TRBD2. The J call could be wrong; TRBJ2-7 is a better fit for the DNA end. This CDR3 is built from 15 residues. The germline V gene encodes CDR1 LNHDA and CDR2 SQIVND (reference sequence). CDR3 sequence: CASRAGTSPYNEQYF. In nucleotides, the CDR3 is TGTGCCAGTAGGGCCGGGACTAGCCCCTACAATGAGCAGTACTTC.

The chain links TRBV12-3 or TRBV12-4 to TRBJ1-1; D not certain. The CDR3 runs to 13 residues. V gave up 8 bases and J gave up 1 base, with 11 bases separating them. DNA for the CDR3: TGTGCCAGCCGGGCAGAAACGAACACTGAAGCTTTCTTT. Translation: CASRAETNTEAFF.